This entry lists 17 T cell receptor beta chains sequenced from one sample in a study of lymphopenia after photon versus proton radiotherapy. Libraries were prepared by immunoSEQ multiplex PCR; TCRdb keeps only in-frame clonotypes and omits some of them. The sample contains around 59,000 clones, approximately 84% of which appear only once. Material: peripheral blood, obtained from a patient treated with proton-based radiotherapy. The origin of the receptors is a man in his 60s with pancreatic cancer.

The rearrangement joins TRBV7-3 to TRBJ2-2; no reliable D call. The CDR3 is 16 residues long. CDR1 and CDR2 (germline): SGHTA, FQGTGA. The ends were cut back, 2 bases at V and 5 bases at J, with 15 bases in the middle. The CDR3 spells CASSLRPADRTGELFF. The CDR3 DNA reads TGTGCCAGCAGCTTACGGCCCGCGGATAGGACCGGGGAGCTGTTTTTT.

A single count supports this clone. The chain uses TRBV7-2 and TRBJ2-7, with 8 bases aligning to TRBD2. After removal of 4 bases from V and 7 bases from J, the junction contained 6 bases not matched to a gene. There are 13 residues in the CDR3. In germline, CDR1 is SGHTA, CDR2 FQGNSA. The CDR3, as DNA: TGTGCCAGCAGCTGGAACATAGCGGGAGAGCAGTACTTC. This sequence encodes CASSWNIAGEQYF.

V usage is TRBV6-4 and J usage is TRBJ1-2; 8 bases map to TRBD1. The CDR3 contains 16 residues. CDR1 and CDR2 (germline): MRHNA, SNTAGT. J lost 2 bases, V lost 6 bases, and 11 bases had no gene match. As DNA, the CDR3 is TGTGCCAGCAGAAGGACAGGGACTGATCTGAACTATGGCTACACCTTC. Residues: CASRRTGTDLNYGYTF.

This rearrangement joins TRBV5-1 to TRBJ2-7, with D possibly being TRBD1 (7 bases). The CDR3 runs 16 residues. Germline values: CDR1 SGHRS, CDR2 YFSETQ. Trimming took 4 bases from V and 4 from J, leaving 21 bases between them. CDR3 DNA sequence: TGCGCCAGCAGCCAACAGGGGAAGGCGGCGGGGTACGAGCAGTACTTC. Its translation is CASSQQGKAAGYEQYF.

This sequence joins TRBV30 and TRBJ1-4; D not certain. Germline loops: CDR1 GTSNPN, CDR2 SVGIG (reference sequence). Trimming cost V 5 bases and J 11 bases, with 15 bases left between them. This CDR3 is built from 12 residues. CDR3 sequence: CAWVGRSEKLFF. The DNA of the CDR3 is TGTGCCTGGGTTGGACGTTCCGAGAAACTGTTTTTT.

This sequence joins TRBV6-1 and TRBJ2-7; 9 bases align to TRBD2. The length of the CDR3 is 13 residues. Germline CDR1 and CDR2: MNHNS and SASEGT. J lost 10 bases, V lost 5 bases, and 9 bases had no gene match. In DNA form, the CDR3 reads TGTGCCAGCAGTTCTGGACTAGCGCAATATCAGTACTTC. Encoded protein: CASSSGLAQYQYF.

The V call is TRBV5-4, the J call TRBJ2-1, with 8 bases that match TRBD2. With 3 bases clipped from V and 6 bases from J, the junction kept 14 bases outside the gene matches. The CDR3 has 17 amino acids. Per germline, CDR1 SGHNT and CDR2 YYREEE (reference sequence). The CDR3 region is CASSSPIRLASGNEQFF. The CDR3 coding sequence is TGTGCCAGCAGCTCGCCAATAAGACTAGCGTCGGGCAATGAGCAGTTCTTC.

The V call is TRBV28, the J call TRBJ2-1; D remains unclear. The germline V gene has CDR1 MDHEN and CDR2 SYDVKM. Trimming took 3 bases from V and 7 from J, leaving 16 bases between them. The CDR3 contains 15 residues. CDR3 coding DNA: TGTGCCAGCAGTTTGCGACACCTTTTAAGGAATGAGCAGTTCTTC. As protein: CASSLRHLLRNEQFF.

This clone was observed a handful of times. The chain employs TRBV25-1 and TRBJ2-7, with D perhaps being TRBD1 or TRBD2 (6 bases each). CDR1 MGHDK and CDR2 SYGVNS come from the germline V gene. Trimming took 6 bases from V and 2 from J, leaving 8 bases between them. This CDR3 contains 12 residues. In DNA form, the CDR3 reads TGTGCCAGCAGGGGGGGCCCCTACGAGCAGTACTTC. Translated: CASRGGPYEQYF.

The V and J genes are TRBV4-1 and TRBJ2-7, with D tentatively TRBD2 (7 bases). This CDR3 contains 12 residues. V was cut by 6 bases and J by 6 bases, with 12 bases left in between. The germline gives CDR1 MGHRA, CDR2 YSYEKL. CDR3 protein: CASRGGVGEQYF. The CDR3 DNA follows: TGCGCCAGCAGAGGGGGGGTCGGCGAGCAGTACTTC.

V gene TRBV30 combines with J gene TRBJ2-2; D not certain. The CDR3 has 13 residues. Trimming stripped 2 bases from V and 1 base from J, with 5 bases between. CDR1 is GTSNPN and CDR2 is SVGIG in the germline V gene (reference sequence). CDR3 sequence: CAWSRMNTGELFF. The DNA for the CDR3 is TGTGCCTGGAGTAGGATGAACACCGGGGAGCTGTTTTTT.

The V gene is TRBV9, the J gene TRBJ2-1; 10 bases match TRBD2. The CDR3 is 16 amino acids. The trim removed 4 bases at V and 1 base at J, leaving 5 bases unmatched. Germline V lookup: CDR1 SGDLS, CDR2 YYNGEE. The CDR3 sequence is CASSPLAGISYNEQFF. CDR3 bases: TGTGCCAGCAGCCCACTAGCGGGAATTTCCTACAATGAGCAGTTCTTC.

The CDR3 sequence is CAWSEDRGNEKLFF. As DNA, the CDR3 is TGTGCCTGGAGTGAGGACAGGGGGAATGAAAAACTGTTTTTT. The rearrangement joins TRBV30 to TRBJ1-4, with 10 bases aligning to TRBD1. V shed 1 base and J 5 bases; nucleotides not matched to a gene: 1. Germline V gene data show CDR1 as GTSNPN and CDR2 as SVGIG (reference sequence). The CDR3 has 14 residues.

The rearrangement joins TRBV28 to TRBJ2-3; tentative D call: TRBD2 (6 bases). Germline assignment: CDR1 MDHEN and CDR2 SYDVKM. This CDR3 has 16 residues. Trimming shortened V by 6 bases and J by 3 bases, and 19 bases separated the two germline ends. CDR3 bases: TGTGCCAGCAGCCCGCGAGCCCGGGAGTTAACAGATACGCAGTATTTT. Translation: CASSPRARELTDTQYF.

The rearrangement joins TRBV27 to TRBJ1-1, with D tentatively TRBD1 (6 bases). V was trimmed by 10 bases and J by 4 bases, leaving 22 bases between them. This CDR3 is built from 15 residues. In germline, CDR1 is MNHEY, CDR2 SMNVEV (reference sequence). CDR3 DNA: TGTGCCACCACGGGGGGGGCCGGGGCGGCCACTGAAGCTTTCTTT. Its translation: CATTGGAGAATEAFF.

V usage is TRBV28 and J usage is TRBJ1-1, with 8 positions matching TRBD1. Per the germline V gene, CDR1 is MDHEN and CDR2 is SYDVKM. The CDR3 is 12 residues long. Losses at the gene ends were 5 bases for V and 8 bases for J; bases not matched to a gene: 4. In DNA form, the CDR3 reads TGTGCCAGCAGTCGTAGGACAGGGGAAGCTTTCTTT. Residues: CASSRRTGEAFF.

The rearrangement uses TRBV7-3 and TRBJ2-5, with TRBD2 as a possible D gene (6 bases). CDR1 is SGHTA and CDR2 is FQGTGA in the germline V gene. V shed 5 bases and J shed 4 bases, with 17 bases lying between them. This CDR3 has 15 amino acids. CDR3: CASSRSEGRGETQYF. For the CDR3, the DNA is TGTGCCAGCAGCCGATCTGAGGGGCGGGGAGAGACCCAGTACTTC. Together with reference TRBV7-3 and TRBJ2-5, the CDR3 gives the full variable domain: GAGVSQTPSNKVTEKGKYVELRCDPISGHTALYWYRQSLGQGPEFLIYFQGTGAADDSGLPNDRFFAVRPEGSVSTLKIQRTERGDSAVYLCASSRSEGRGETQYFGPGTRLLVL.